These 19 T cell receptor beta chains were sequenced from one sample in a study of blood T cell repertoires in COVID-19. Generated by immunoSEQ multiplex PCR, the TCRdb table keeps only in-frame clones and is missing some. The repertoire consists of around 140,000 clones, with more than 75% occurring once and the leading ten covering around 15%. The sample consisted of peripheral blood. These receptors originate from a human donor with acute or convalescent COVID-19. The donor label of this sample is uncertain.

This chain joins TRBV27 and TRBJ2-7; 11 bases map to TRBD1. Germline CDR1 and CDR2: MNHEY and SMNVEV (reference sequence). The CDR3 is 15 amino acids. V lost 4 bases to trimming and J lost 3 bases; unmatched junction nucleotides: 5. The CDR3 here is CASSWSGTGGYEQYF. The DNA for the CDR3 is TGTGCCAGCAGTTGGTCCGGGACAGGGGGCTACGAGCAGTACTTC.

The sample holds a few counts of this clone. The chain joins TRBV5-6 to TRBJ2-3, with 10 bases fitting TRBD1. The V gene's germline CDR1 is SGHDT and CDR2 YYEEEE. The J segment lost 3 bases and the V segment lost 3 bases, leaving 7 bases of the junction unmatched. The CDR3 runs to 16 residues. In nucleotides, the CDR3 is TGTGCCAGCAGCTCGCGACAGGGGGCGAGGACAGATACGCAGTATTTT. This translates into CASSSRQGARTDTQYF.

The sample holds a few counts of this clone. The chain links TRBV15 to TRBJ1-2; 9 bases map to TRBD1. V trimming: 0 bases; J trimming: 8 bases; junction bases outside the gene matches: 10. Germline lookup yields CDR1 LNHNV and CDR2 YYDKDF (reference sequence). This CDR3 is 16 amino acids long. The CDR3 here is CATSRDRTGGEEGYTF. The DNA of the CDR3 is TGTGCCACCAGCAGAGATAGAACAGGGGGCGAGGAAGGCTACACCTTC.

The CDR3 spells CAWSEATGNQPQHF. As DNA, the CDR3 is TGTGCCTGGAGCGAAGCCACAGGGAATCAGCCCCAGCATTTT. The genes are TRBV30 and TRBJ1-5; possibly TRBD1 for D (6 bases). Germline values: CDR1 GTSNPN, CDR2 SVGIG (reference sequence). The V and J ends lost 3 bases and 4 bases respectively, with 13 bases between them. The CDR3 sequence is 14 residues long.

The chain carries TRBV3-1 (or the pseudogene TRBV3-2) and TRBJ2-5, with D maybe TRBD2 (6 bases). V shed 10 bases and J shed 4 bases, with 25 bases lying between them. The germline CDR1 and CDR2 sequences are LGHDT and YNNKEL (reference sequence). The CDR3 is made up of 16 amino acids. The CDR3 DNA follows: TGTGCCACAAGGGACTCGCGAGTTACAGAAAGAGAGACCCAGTACTTC. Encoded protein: CATRDSRVTERETQYF.

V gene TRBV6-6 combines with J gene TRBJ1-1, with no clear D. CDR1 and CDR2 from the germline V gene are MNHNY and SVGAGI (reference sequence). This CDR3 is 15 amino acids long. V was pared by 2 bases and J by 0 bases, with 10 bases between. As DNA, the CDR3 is TGTGCCAGCAGTTACATCGGCGGTATGAACACTGAAGCTTTCTTT. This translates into CASSYIGGMNTEAFF.

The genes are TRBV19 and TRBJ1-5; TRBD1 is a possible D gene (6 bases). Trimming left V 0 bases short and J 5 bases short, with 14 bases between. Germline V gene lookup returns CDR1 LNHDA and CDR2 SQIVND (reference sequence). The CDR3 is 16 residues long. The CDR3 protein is CASSIESTGYYQPQHF. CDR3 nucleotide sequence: TGTGCCAGTAGTATAGAGTCTACAGGGTATTATCAGCCCCAGCATTTT.

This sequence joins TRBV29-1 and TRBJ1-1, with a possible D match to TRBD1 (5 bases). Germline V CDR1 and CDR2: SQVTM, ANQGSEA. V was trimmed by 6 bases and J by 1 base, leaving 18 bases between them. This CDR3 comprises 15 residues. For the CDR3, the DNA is TGCAGCGTCCACAGACAGACGAGCAGGAACACTGAAGCTTTCTTT. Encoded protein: CSVHRQTSRNTEAFF.

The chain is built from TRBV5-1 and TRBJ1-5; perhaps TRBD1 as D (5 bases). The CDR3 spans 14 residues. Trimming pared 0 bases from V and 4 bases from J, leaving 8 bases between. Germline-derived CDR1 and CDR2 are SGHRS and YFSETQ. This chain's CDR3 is CASSLEAGNQPQHF. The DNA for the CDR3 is TGCGCCAGCAGCTTGGAGGCAGGGAATCAGCCCCAGCATTTT.

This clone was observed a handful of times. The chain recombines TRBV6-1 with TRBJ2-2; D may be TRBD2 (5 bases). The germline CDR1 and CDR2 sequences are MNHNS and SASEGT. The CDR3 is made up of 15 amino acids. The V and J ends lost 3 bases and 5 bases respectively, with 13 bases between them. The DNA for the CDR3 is TGTGCCAGCAGTGATGGTCCCTGGAGGACCGGGGAGCTGTTTTTT. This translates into CASSDGPWRTGELFF.

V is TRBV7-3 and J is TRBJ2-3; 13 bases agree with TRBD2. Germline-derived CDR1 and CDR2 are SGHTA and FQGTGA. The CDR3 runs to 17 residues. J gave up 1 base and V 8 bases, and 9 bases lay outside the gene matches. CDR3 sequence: CASGDPGTSGGTDTQYF. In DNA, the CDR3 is TGTGCCAGCGGAGATCCCGGGACTAGCGGGGGCACAGATACGCAGTATTTT.

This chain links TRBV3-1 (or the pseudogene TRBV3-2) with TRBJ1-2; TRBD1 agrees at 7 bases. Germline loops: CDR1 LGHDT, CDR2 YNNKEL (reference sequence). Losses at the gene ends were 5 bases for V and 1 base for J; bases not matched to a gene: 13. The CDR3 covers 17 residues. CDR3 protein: CASSYEGTAMLNYGYTF. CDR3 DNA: TGTGCCAGCAGCTATGAAGGGACAGCTATGCTTAACTATGGCTACACCTTC.

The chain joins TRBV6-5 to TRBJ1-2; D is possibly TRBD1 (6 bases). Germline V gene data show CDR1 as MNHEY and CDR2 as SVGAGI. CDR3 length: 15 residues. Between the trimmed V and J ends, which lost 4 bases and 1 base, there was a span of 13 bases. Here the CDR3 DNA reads TGTGCCAGCAGTTTCCGGGACATACATAACTATGGCTACACCTTC. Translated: CASSFRDIHNYGYTF.

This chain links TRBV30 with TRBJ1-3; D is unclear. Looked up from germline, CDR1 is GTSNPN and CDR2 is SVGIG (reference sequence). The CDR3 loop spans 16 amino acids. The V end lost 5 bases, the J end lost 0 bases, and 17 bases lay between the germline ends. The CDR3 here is CAWDRGRLSSGNTIYF. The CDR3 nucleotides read TGTGCCTGGGATAGAGGGAGGTTGAGCTCTGGAAACACCATATATTTT.

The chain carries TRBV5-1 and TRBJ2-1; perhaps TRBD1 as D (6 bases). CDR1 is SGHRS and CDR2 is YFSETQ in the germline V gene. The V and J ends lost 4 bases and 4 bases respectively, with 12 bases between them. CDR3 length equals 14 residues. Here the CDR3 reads CASSIRTAYNEQFF. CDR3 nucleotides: TGCGCCAGCAGCATCAGGACAGCTTACAATGAGCAGTTCTTC.

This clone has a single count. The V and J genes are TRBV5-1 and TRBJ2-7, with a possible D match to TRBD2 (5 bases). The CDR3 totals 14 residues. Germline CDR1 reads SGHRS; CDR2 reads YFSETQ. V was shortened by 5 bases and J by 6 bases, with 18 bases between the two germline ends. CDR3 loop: CASSGPGEAGEQYF. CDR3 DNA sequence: TGCGCCAGCAGTGGGCCCGGTGAGGCGGGCGAGCAGTACTTC.

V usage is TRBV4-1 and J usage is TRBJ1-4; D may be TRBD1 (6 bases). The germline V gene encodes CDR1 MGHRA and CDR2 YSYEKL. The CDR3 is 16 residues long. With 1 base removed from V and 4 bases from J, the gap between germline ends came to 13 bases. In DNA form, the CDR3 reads TGCGCCAGCAGCCAAGCTCGAGGACAGATTAATGAAAAACTGTTTTTT. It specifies CASSQARGQINEKLFF.

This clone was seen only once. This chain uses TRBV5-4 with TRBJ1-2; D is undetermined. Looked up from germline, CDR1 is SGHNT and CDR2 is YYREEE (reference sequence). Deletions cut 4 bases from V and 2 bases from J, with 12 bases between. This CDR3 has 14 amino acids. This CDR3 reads CASSPNTENYGYTF. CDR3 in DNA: TGTGCCAGCAGCCCTAACACAGAAAACTATGGCTACACCTTC.

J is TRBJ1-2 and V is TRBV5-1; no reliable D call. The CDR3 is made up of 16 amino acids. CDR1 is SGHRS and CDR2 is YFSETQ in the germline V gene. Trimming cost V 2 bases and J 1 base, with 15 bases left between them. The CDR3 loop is CASSFVAPGYNYGYTF. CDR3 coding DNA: TGCGCCAGCAGCTTCGTCGCCCCAGGCTATAACTATGGCTACACCTTC.